The present entry profiles one T cell receptor beta chain with its context. This clonotype was seen at least ten times. Its antigen target is currently unknown. There are no base qualities to consult, and no much larger clone falls within one base. Amplification of TCR beta CDR3 regions was carried out from RNA transcripts. For the first round of RT-PCR on the TCR CDR3, the HTBI primer set was used together with the Qiagen OneStep RT-PCR kit. A second multiplex PCR round built the libraries, followed by size selection and purification. Sequencing of the libraries was done on an Illumina HiSeq2000 using paired-end 100 bp reads. The authors processed their data as follows. SOAPnuke was used to process the raw data, throwing out any read that contained adapters or uncalled bases, had a mean Phred below 15, or lacked an exact constant-primer or identifier match. High-quality paired reads were merged with COPE v1.2.5, and unique nucleotide sequences were defined as clonotypes. MiTCR v1.1 was used to align clonotypes to the IMGT TRBV, TRBD and TRBJ reference segments. The analysis included only V-J combinations with a frequency above 0.0001, which together covered over 98% of the repertoires. A TCS score was defined as the ratio of F50 (clonal expansion) to E x V (chaos), with BLOSUM62-based TCRdist applied between CDR3 peptides within each V-J. Welch's t-statistics and random forest reduced some 510 V-J features to roughly 13, which were used in a naive Bayes classifier (R e1071). The public reads were reanalyzed by TCRdb: fastp trimming at Q25, MiXCR alignment, in-frame beta chains only. Every distinct CDR3 protein forms one entry, paired with its most common genes and DNA. Clone size and V and J calls follow TCRdb, not the original study. Within this sample are hundreds of thousands of distinct CDR3 sequences, with approximately 14% of them counted one time only. The ten most abundant clones make up 10% to 13% of the sample.

Stable Graves' hyperthyroidism was defined as the absence of progression to ophthalmopathy over 18 months of follow-up. Hyperthyroidism patients were newly diagnosed, had a disease duration of under 2 months, and were aged 18 to 65 years. Patients with uncontrolled infections, other autoimmune diseases, pregnancy or lactation were excluded. Clinical symptoms, serum thyroxine and TRAb, thyroid ultrasound, and orbital computed tomography formed the basis for the diagnoses. PBMCs were separated from roughly 9.3 ml of fresh peripheral blood using Ficoll-Paque density gradient centrifugation. Total RNA was extracted with Trizol reagent, and quality was checked on an Agilent 2100 Bioanalyzer. The sample belongs to a study of T cells in Graves' hyperthyroidism and ophthalmopathy (dated by TCRdb to 2018 to 2020). The study in broad terms: Peripheral blood was collected at initial diagnosis, before any treatment. A discovery cohort of approximately 100 patients, 43 with Graves' ophthalmopathy and 57 with stable Graves' hyperthyroidism, was used to find distinguishing TCR V-J signatures. An independent validation cohort of 18 to 20 hyperthyroidism patients and 17 patients who later progressed to ophthalmopathy tested prospective prediction of ophthalmopathy. The 100 discovery patients were divided at random into training and test sets in a 7:3 ratio. In roughly six Graves' hyperthyroidism patients, the study also compared T-cell repertoires from thyroid tissue with T-cell repertoires from blood. After blood sampling, hyperthyroidism patients were treated with methimazole at a starting dose of 30 mg daily, and ophthalmopathy patients were treated with high-dose intravenous methylprednisolone. According to the paper, TCR Vbeta CDR3 sequencing was carried out on some 140 peripheral blood samples, which came from under 50 ophthalmopathy, fewer than 80 hyperthyroidism and roughly 17 progressor patients. General findings and caveats noted by the study authors: A model built on a 13 V-J signature distinguished ophthalmopathy from stable hyperthyroidism, reaching roughly 88% sensitivity and 81% to 83% specificity in cross-validation and 80%/75% in testing. Most expanded thyroid clonotypes (frequency above 0.001) were also found in blood, which suggests that blood repertoires may mirror thyroid immune responses. In validation, the model predicted progression to ophthalmopathy with 55% to 71% sensitivity and less than 75% specificity, a median of approximately 6.7 months before onset. Sample size was not statistically predetermined, and investigators were not blinded to group allocation.

The germline V end is reduced by 4 bases and the J end by 4 bases; junction bases left unmatched: 8. From a lookup of the germline V gene (reference sequence), CDR1 and CDR2 are PRHDT and FYEKMQ. Counted from cysteine to phenylalanine, this CDR3 has 16 amino acids. Left in the record is the CDR3 DNA by itself, 48 bases read in frame from the first base. The chain uses TRBV13 and TRBJ2-5, with 11 middle bases fitting TRBD2. Sequenced sample: blood. The source of this sequence is a woman younger than 30 with Graves' hyperthyroidism. The CDR3 has the sequence CASSSVAGGPRETQYF. DNA sequence: TGTGCCAGCAGCTCTGTAGCGGGAGGGCCTCGAGAGACCCAGTACTTC.